This entry features one TCR beta chain sequence. The data belong to a study of cytomegalovirus exposure and HLA in healthy donors. PCR employed 60 Vbeta and 13 Jbeta primers. Method: immunoSEQ multiplex PCR; TCRdb's copy keeps in-frame clones and lacks some. The sample carries around 140,000 clones, around 77% recorded once. Germline V gene lookup returns CDR1 LNHDA and CDR2 SQIVND (reference sequence). The V and J ends lost 6 bases and 4 bases, in that order; junction bases with no gene match: 13. The CDR3 sequence is 16 residues long. The sequence was obtained from a male donor in good health and CMV-seropositive. The chain recombines TRBV19 with TRBJ2-5; 8 nucleotides agree with TRBD2. The sample taken for sequencing was PBMCs. CDR3: CASRPPGPSGGETQYF. As DNA, the CDR3 is TGTGCCAGTAGGCCCCCCGGGCCCAGCGGGGGAGAGACCCAGTACTTC.